Following are 20 T cell receptor beta chains from one sample sequenced in a study of post-analysis software for immune sequencing data. Antigen specificity for these receptors is unknown. Whole-study results and caveats: Controls showed lower frequencies than patients for a handful of TRBV segments, and TRBV5-6, TRBV5-1 and TRBV20-1 were among these.

Sequencing libraries made from TCR beta cDNA carried unique molecular identifiers. TCRdb passed the PCR reads through MiXCR, listing each CDR3 protein once. Of some 690,000 distinct CDR3 sequences listed, 25% to 30% are singletons. Sequenced material: blood. These receptor sequences come from a girl aged 5-17 years with multiple sclerosis.

The chain employs TRBV7-9 and TRBJ1-1; D is uncertain. V was cut by 4 bases and J by 5 bases, with 17 bases left in between. The CDR3 totals 15 residues. Germline-derived CDR1 and CDR2 are SEHNR and FQNEAQ (reference sequence). The CDR3 DNA reads TGTGCCAGCAGCTCCCAAGACACCCGGGGTACTGAAGCTTTCTTT. Its translation: CASSSQDTRGTEAFF.

The J gene is TRBJ2-3, the V gene TRBV12-3 or TRBV12-4; perhaps D is TRBD1 or TRBD2 (5 bases each). This CDR3 contains 15 residues. Trimming removed 6 bases from V and 6 bases from J, with 19 bases in between. The CDR3 DNA follows: TGTGCCAGCAGCCTGGGTTGGTCGGGGCAGGATACGCAGTATTTT. This translates into CASSLGWSGQDTQYF.

V and J are TRBV24-1 and TRBJ2-1; the match to TRBD1 covers 9 bases. The CDR3 runs 14 residues. Per germline, CDR1 KGHDR and CDR2 SFDVKD. V lost 7 bases to trimming and J lost 7 bases; unmatched junction nucleotides: 7. CDR3 residues: CATRDRDRANEQFF. The CDR3 DNA is TGTGCCACCAGGGACCGGGACAGGGCAAATGAGCAGTTCTTC.

The J gene is TRBJ2-1, the V gene TRBV5-7, with D hard to call. TRBV5-7 is an open reading frame whose function is uncertain. Trimming shortened V by 0 bases and J by 15 bases, and 19 bases separated the two germline ends. The CDR3 extends over 14 amino acids. In DNA, the CDR3 is TGTGCCAGCAGCTTGGCCGTCGCCCCCACGCCGGGGTTCTTC. Translated: CASSLAVAPTPGFF.

This clonotype was found many times. This rearrangement joins TRBV20-1 to TRBJ2-7; TRBD1 is a possible D gene (6 bases). Between the trimmed V and J ends, which lost 6 bases and 0 bases, there was a span of 12 bases. Germline-derived CDR1 and CDR2 are DFQATT and SNEGSKA (reference sequence). This CDR3 is 13 amino acids long. CDR3: CSAIPDSSYEQYF. The DNA of the CDR3 is TGCAGTGCCATCCCGGACAGCTCCTACGAGCAGTACTTC.

The J gene is TRBJ1-4, the V gene TRBV7-9; 10 positions agree with TRBD1. Per the germline V gene, CDR1 is SEHNR and CDR2 is FQNEAQ (reference sequence). J gave up 0 bases and V 5 bases, and 3 bases lay outside the gene matches. The CDR3 is 16 residues long. The CDR3 DNA is TGTGCCAGCAGCGCCGGACAGGGGGCAACTAATGAAAAACTGTTTTTT. This translates into CASSAGQGATNEKLFF.

This clonotype was recorded a few times. The chain combines TRBV6-6 with TRBJ1-5, with unresolved D. V was shortened by 10 bases and J by 1 base, with 14 bases between the two germline ends. Looked up from germline, CDR1 is MNHNY and CDR2 is SVGAGI (reference sequence). The CDR3 loop spans 14 amino acids. CDR3: CATVEFSSNQPQHF. The DNA of the CDR3 is TGTGCCACCGTTGAGTTCAGCAGCAATCAGCCCCAGCATTTT.

This chain joins TRBV5-5 and TRBJ1-4, with 9 bases matching TRBD1. V was pared by 5 bases and J by 1 base, with 3 bases of the junction left unmatched. Looked up from germline, CDR1 is SGHKS and CDR2 is YYEKEE (reference sequence). The CDR3 consists of 15 residues. The CDR3 loop is CASSPGQGTNEKLFF. The CDR3 region has the DNA TGTGCCAGCAGTCCGGGACAGGGAACTAATGAAAAACTGTTTTTT. Filled out from reference TRBV5-5 and TRBJ1-4, the complete variable domain reads DAGVTQSPTHLIKTRGQQVTLRCSPISGHKSVSWYQQVLGQGPQFIFQYYEKEERGRGNFPDRFSARQFPNYSSELNVNALLLGDSALYLCASSPGQGTNEKLFFGSGTQLSVL.

The chain combines TRBV5-1 with TRBJ2-7; 13 nucleotides align to TRBD2. This CDR3 spans 13 amino acids. Germline V gene data show CDR1 as SGHRS and CDR2 as YFSETQ. V was pared by 8 bases and J by 6 bases, with 5 bases of the junction left unmatched. The DNA for the CDR3 is TGCGCCAGGGGGACTAGCGGGAACTGCGAGCAGTACTTC. As protein: CARGTSGNCEQYF.

This chain connects TRBV3-1 to TRBJ1-4; D is unresolved. CDR1 and CDR2 from the germline V gene are LGHDT and YNNKEL (reference sequence). This CDR3 spans 12 amino acids. The V and J ends lost 4 bases and 10 bases respectively, with 10 bases between them. CDR3 sequence: CASSLHVGKLFF. CDR3 coding DNA: TGTGCCAGCAGCCTACACGTCGGAAAACTGTTTTTT.

The rearrangement joins TRBV12-3 or TRBV12-4 to TRBJ1-6; D is ambiguous. The ends were cut back, 4 bases at V and 6 bases at J, with 16 bases in the middle. The CDR3 is 16 amino acids. The CDR3 protein is CASSSRLAKRNSPLHF. The CDR3 DNA is TGTGCCAGCAGTTCCCGCCTTGCCAAGCGTAATTCACCCCTCCACTTT.

The gene calls are TRBV10-3 and TRBJ2-7; 8 nucleotides agree with TRBD1. Germline V CDR1 and CDR2: ENHRY, SYGVKD. Trimming removed 6 bases from V and 6 bases from J; junction bases left unmatched: 7. This CDR3 has 13 amino acids. As DNA, the CDR3 is TGTGCCATCAGGGGGACAGGCTTCCCCGAGCAGTACTTC. Protein product: CAIRGTGFPEQYF.

The chain uses TRBV6-1 and TRBJ2-3, with 9 bases aligning to TRBD2. Trimming at V came to 3 bases and at J to 6 bases, leaving 7 bases not matched to a gene. The germline V gene encodes CDR1 MNHNS and CDR2 SASEGT. This CDR3 has 15 amino acids. CDR3 nucleotide sequence: TGTGCCAGCAGTGACGTGGGACTAGCCTCCGATACGCAGTATTTT. It yields the protein CASSDVGLASDTQYF.

This chain uses TRBV3-1 with TRBJ2-1, with 11 bases lining up with TRBD2. Trimming took 6 bases from V and 6 from J; bases not matched to a gene: 10. This CDR3 region has 16 residues. Germline assignment: CDR1 LGHDT and CDR2 YNNKEL (reference sequence). The CDR3 region has the DNA TGTGCCAGCAGAAACTCGCTAGCGGGAGGCAGCAATGAGCAGTTCTTC. Protein sequence: CASRNSLAGGSNEQFF.

The rearrangement links TRBV29-1 to TRBJ2-1; TRBD2 matches at 8 bases. Germline-derived CDR1 and CDR2 are SQVTM and ANQGSEA. V gave up 2 bases and J gave up 9 bases; unmatched junction bases: 6. The CDR3 covers 13 residues. CDR3 protein: CSVELGLVPEQFF. CDR3 bases: TGCAGCGTTGAACTGGGACTAGTCCCTGAGCAGTTCTTC.

This clonotype was counted a few times. Sequence at one end of the junction differs from germline and may be a read error. J is TRBJ2-1 and V is TRBV2; TRBD2 matches 7 bases. This CDR3 has 15 residues. Germline V gene sequence: CDR1 SNHLY, CDR2 FYNNEI. Here the CDR3 DNA reads TGTGCCAGCAGAGAAGGGAGGGCCGGTTACAATGAGCAGTTCTTC. Amino acid sequence: CASREGRAGYNEQFF. Using reference TRBV2 and TRBJ2-1 for the parts outside the CDR3, the full variable domain is EPEVTQTPSHQVTQMGQEVILRCVPISNHLYFYWYRQILGQKVEFLVSFYNNEISEKSEIFDDQFSVERPDGSNFTLKIRSTKLEDSAMYFCASREGRAGYNEQFFGPGTRLTVL.

This clonotype was counted only a few times. The chain carries TRBV5-1 and TRBJ1-6; no definite D call. There are 15 residues in the CDR3. Per the germline V gene, CDR1 is SGHRS and CDR2 is YFSETQ. The ends were cut back, 0 bases at V and 10 bases at J, with 14 bases in the middle. DNA for the CDR3: TGCGCCAGCAGCTTGGCCCGGCAGTTGGGCTCACCCCTCCACTTT. Its translation: CASSLARQLGSPLHF.

The chain couples TRBV5-1 to TRBJ2-4; tentatively, D is TRBD2 (6 bases). The assigned J gene may be wrong: the sequence end matches TRBJ2-7 better. Germline values: CDR1 SGHRS, CDR2 YFSETQ. The CDR3 extends over 16 amino acids. The CDR3 loop is CASSLGSGGAPYEQYF. Written as DNA, the CDR3 is TGCGCCAGCAGCTTGGGGTCGGGCGGGGCCCCATACGAGCAGTACTTC.

CDR3 region: CASSQARDLNTEAFF. DNA for the CDR3: TGCGCCAGCAGCCAGGCCCGGGACCTGAACACTGAAGCTTTCTTT. The gene calls are TRBV4-3 and TRBJ1-1; weak D call: TRBD1 (5 bases). With 3 bases removed from V and 0 bases from J, the gap between germline ends came to 11 bases. The CDR3 length is 15 residues. From germline, CDR1 is LGHNA and CDR2 YSLEER.

The chain employs TRBV4-2 and TRBJ2-7; maybe TRBD2 (6 bases). The DNA end is more similar to TRBJ2-5, so the J call may be wrong. There are 16 residues in the CDR3. Germline-derived CDR1 and CDR2 are LGHNA and YNFKEQ. This CDR3 is CASSRLVAGTGQTQYF. The CDR3 region has the DNA TGTGCCAGCAGCCGCCTAGTGGCAGGGACTGGGCAGACCCAGTACTTC.